The sequence of this TCR beta chain was determined in a study of human T cells and chemical hapten exposure. Across the study: DPC at 2% was the sensitizing agent, placed on roughly 2 cm by roughly 2 cm of upper inner arm skin. There were weekly diphenylcyclopropenone doses to the scalp for patients throughout the roughly 22-week study.

The sample's time point: patch test 2, 6 weeks after DPC sensitization. Treatment defined: therapeutic diphenylcyclopropenone sensitization with weekly scalp DPC. Blood collection happened ahead of applying each patch test. Germline lookup yields CDR1 SGHTA and CDR2 FQGNSA. CDR3 length: 12 residues. V was trimmed by 2 bases and J by 5 bases, leaving 4 bases between them. TCRdb analysed the RACE reads with MiXCR anew, one entry per CDR3 protein. The repertoire holds 20,000 to 30,000 distinct CDR3 sequences, with approximately 9% as singletons. This clonotype was detected many times. The receptor was derived from a young man with alopecia areata. Some clones in this sample may be carry-over from other donors' samples. The chain carries TRBV7-2 and TRBJ1-3, with unresolved D. The sample consisted of whole blood, taken in connection with sensitization to the hapten diphenylcyclopropenone (DPC). The CDR3 DNA is TGTGCCAGCAGCTTACCCCGAAACACCATATATTTT. Protein sequence: CASSLPRNTIYF.